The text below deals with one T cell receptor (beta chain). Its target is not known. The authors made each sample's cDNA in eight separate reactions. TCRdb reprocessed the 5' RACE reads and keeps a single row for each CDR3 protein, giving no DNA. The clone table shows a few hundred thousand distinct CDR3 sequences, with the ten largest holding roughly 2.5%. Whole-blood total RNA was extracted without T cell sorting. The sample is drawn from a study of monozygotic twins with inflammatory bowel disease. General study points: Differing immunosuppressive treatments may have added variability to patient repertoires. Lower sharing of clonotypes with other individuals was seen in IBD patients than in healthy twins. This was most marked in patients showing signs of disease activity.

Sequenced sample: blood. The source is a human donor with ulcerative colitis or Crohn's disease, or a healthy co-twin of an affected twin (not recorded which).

The CDR3: CAARSTGELFF. The chain couples TRBV10-3 to TRBJ2-2. Germline CDR1 and CDR2: ENHRY and SYGVKD. This CDR3 spans 11 amino acids.